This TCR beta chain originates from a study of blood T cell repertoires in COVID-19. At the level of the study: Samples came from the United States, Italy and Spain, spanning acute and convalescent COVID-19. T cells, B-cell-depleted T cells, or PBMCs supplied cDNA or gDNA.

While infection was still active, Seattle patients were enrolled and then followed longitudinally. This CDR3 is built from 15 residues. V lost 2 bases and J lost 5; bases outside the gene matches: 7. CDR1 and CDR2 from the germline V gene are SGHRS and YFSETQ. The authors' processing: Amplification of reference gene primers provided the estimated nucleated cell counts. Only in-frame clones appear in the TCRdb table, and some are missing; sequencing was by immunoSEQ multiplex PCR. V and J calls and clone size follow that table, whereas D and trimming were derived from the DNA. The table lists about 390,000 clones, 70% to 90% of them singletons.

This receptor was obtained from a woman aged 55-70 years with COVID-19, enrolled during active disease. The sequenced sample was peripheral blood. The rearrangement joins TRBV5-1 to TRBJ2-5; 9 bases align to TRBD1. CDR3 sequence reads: CASSFRGTGMETQYF. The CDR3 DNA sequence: TGCGCCAGCAGCTTCAGGGGGACAGGGATGGAGACCCAGTACTTC.